Listed below are T cell receptor beta chains from one sample, sequenced in a study of T cells after posttransplantation cyclophosphamide. Assay used: immunoSEQ multiplex PCR; TCRdb lists only in-frame clones, some missing. The data hold about 46,000 clones, with roughly nine tenths observed a single time. The sample was PBMCs. The source is a woman in her forties or fifties in good health and a related stem cell transplant donor. CDR3s include the opening cysteine and the closing phenylalanine or tryptophan. Each record gives: clone size, D gene, J gene, V gene, CDR3 protein, CDR3 DNA. D genes are given only for firm matches. Size is stated for part of the rows, as once, few or many counts, or as a class when the clone is expanded.

NA | TRBD2 | TRBJ2-7 | TRBV4-1 | CASSQGSGLGGEQYF | TGCGCCAGCAGCCAAGGATCGGGACTAGGAGGCGAGCAGTACTTC
few | NA | TRBJ2-7 | TRBV6-5 | CASRYQGPSTPEQYF | TGTGCCAGCAGGTATCAGGGGCCGTCCACTCCCGAGCAGTACTTC
NA | TRBD2 | TRBJ2-3 | TRBV6-6 | CASSYSGGGDTDTQYF | TGTGCCAGCAGTTACTCGGGCGGGGGAGACACAGATACGCAGTATTTT
NA | TRBD1 | TRBJ1-3 | TRBV9 | CASSVDGQGSGNTIYF | TGTGCCAGCAGCGTAGATGGACAGGGTAGTGGAAACACCATATATTTT
once | TRBD2 | TRBJ2-1 | TRBV11-3 | CASSSRTSPGNEQFF | TGTGCCAGCAGCTCCCGGACTAGTCCAGGCAATGAGCAGTTCTTC
NA | NA | TRBJ2-2 | TRBV19 | CASSPGTGELFF | TGTGCCAGTAGTCCCGGGACCGGGGAGCTGTTTTTT
NA | NA | TRBJ1-6 | TRBV6-5 | CASSQAGDSPLHF | TGTGCCAGCAGTCAAGCCGGGGATTCACCCCTCCACTTT
NA | NA | TRBJ1-4 | TRBV30 | CAWSPQADEKLFF | TGTGCCTGGAGTCCCCAGGCAGACGAAAAACTGTTTTTT
NA | NA | TRBJ1-4 | TRBV28 | CASSWRGGSEKLFF | TGTGCCAGCAGCTGGCGGGGGGGGAGTGAAAAACTGTTTTTT
NA | TRBD2 | TRBJ2-7 | TRBV6-1 | CASLGSGLGPWGQYF | TGTGCCAGCCTCGGCTCGGGACTAGGACCTTGGGGGCAGTACTTC